The entry below gives a single T cell receptor beta chain sequence along with its context. The target antigen is unknown. This sample was included in a study of CD8+CD57+ T cells in acquired aplastic anemia. General study results and limits: Patient and control CD8+ Simpson's diversity was not significantly different.

Profiling of TCR beta VDJ combinations and CDR3 sequences used genomic DNA as template. TCRdb reprocessed the reads via MiXCR and lists one record per CDR3 protein. The sample contains about 180,000 distinct CDR3 sequences, more than 60% of which appear only once. For sequencing, patients were chosen who had shown expansion of CD8+CD57+ cells by flow cytometry. Untreated patients provided the blood samples, with no therapy given before sampling. Trimming at V came to 3 bases and at J to 3 bases, leaving 8 bases not matched to a gene. Germline lookup yields CDR1 DFQATT and CDR2 SNEGSKA (reference sequence). This CDR3 is built from 15 residues.

The chain joins TRBV20-1 to TRBJ2-3; 8 bases line up with TRBD1. This receptor was identified in a human donor with aplastic anemia. What was sequenced was sorted CD4+, CD8+, or CD8+CD57+ T cells (not recorded which) from PBMCs. The CDR3 spells CSARRQGRLTDTQYF. CDR3 DNA sequence: TGCAGTGCTAGGCGACAGGGGAGGTTAACAGATACGCAGTATTTT.